The 25 T cell receptor beta chains given below trace back to one sample, sequenced in a study of PD-L1 blockade in urothelial cancer. Sequencing used immunoSEQ multiplex PCR; TCRdb keeps in-frame clones, though not all of them. The sample has some 29,000 clones; around 87% are singletons. The specimen was PBMCs, collected around atezolizumab (anti-PD-L1) treatment. These receptor sequences come from a man aged 45-65 years with urothelial cancer.

The V and J genes are TRBV6-5 and TRBJ1-2; D not resolved. Germline V CDR1 and CDR2: MNHEY, SVGAGI. This CDR3 region has 13 residues. Trimming left V 4 bases short and J 2 bases short, with 8 bases between. CDR3 in DNA: TGTGCCAGCAGTTCCCTCCGGAACTATGGCTACACCTTC. Encoded protein: CASSSLRNYGYTF.

The rearrangement joins TRBV19 to TRBJ2-7, with 7 bases matching TRBD1. V was pared by 5 bases and J by 3 bases, with 4 bases of the junction left unmatched. This CDR3 has 13 residues. Germline lookup yields CDR1 LNHDA and CDR2 SQIVND (reference sequence). The CDR3 region has the DNA TGTGCCAGTAGTGTCCGGGACAGCTACGAGCAGTACTTC. It yields the protein CASSVRDSYEQYF.

The chain recombines TRBV13 with TRBJ1-3, with a tentative D call TRBD1 (5 bases). The CDR3 is 16 residues long. Trimming shortened V by 2 bases and J by 0 bases, and 11 bases separated the two germline ends. Germline CDR1 is PRHDT and CDR2 is FYEKMQ (reference sequence). CDR3 protein: CASSLQGLSSGNTIYF. The CDR3 region has the DNA TGTGCCAGCAGCTTACAGGGCCTTAGCTCTGGAAACACCATATATTTT. The entire variable domain, with the rest obtained from reference TRBV13 and TRBJ1-3, is as follows: AAGVIQSPRHLIKEKRETATLKCYPIPRHDTVYWYQQGPGQDPQFLISFYEKMQSDKGSIPDRFSAQQFSDYHSELNMSSLELGDSALYFCASSLQGLSSGNTIYFGEGSWLTVV.

Here the CDR3 reads CASSLVGRGDGYTF. In nucleotides, the CDR3 is TGTGCCAGCAGCTTAGTTGGCAGGGGGGATGGCTACACCTTC. The chain recombines TRBV7-2 with TRBJ1-2, with 7 bases matching TRBD1. This CDR3 has 14 amino acids. J was trimmed by 6 bases and V by 1 base; bases with no gene match: 5. From germline, CDR1 is SGHTA and CDR2 FQGNSA. Using reference TRBV7-2 and TRBJ1-2 for the parts outside the CDR3, the full variable domain is GAGVSQSPSNKVTEKGKDVELRCDPISGHTALYWYRQSLGQGLEFLIYFQGNSAPDKSGLPSDRFSAERTGGSVSTLTIQRTQQEDSAVYLCASSLVGRGDGYTFGSGTRLTVV.

J is TRBJ2-5 and V is TRBV5-1, with D hard to call. V was clipped by 0 bases and J by 1 base, with 4 bases between them. From germline, CDR1 is SGHRS and CDR2 YFSETQ. This CDR3 region has 13 residues. The CDR3 region is CASSLDGQETQYF. The CDR3 nucleotides are TGCGCCAGCAGCTTGGACGGCCAAGAGACCCAGTACTTC.

This clone was recorded only once. The chain uses TRBV6-6 and TRBJ1-1; TRBD1 aligns across 11 bases. V gave up 2 bases and J gave up 4 bases; unmatched junction bases: 3. There are 15 residues in the CDR3. CDR1 and CDR2 from the germline V gene are MNHNY and SVGAGI (reference sequence). The CDR3 region has the DNA TGTGCCAGCAGTTACGGAGGGACAGGGGGCACTGAAGCTTTCTTT. Encoded protein: CASSYGGTGGTEAFF.

The chain employs TRBV5-4 and TRBJ2-3; TRBD1 might be the D (6 bases). Trimming stripped 6 bases from V and 3 bases from J, with 17 bases between. The CDR3 is made up of 15 amino acids. CDR1 and CDR2 (germline): SGHNT, YYREEE (reference sequence). CDR3 DNA: TGTGCCAGCAAACCTGACAGGTCATCTACAGATACGCAGTATTTT. This translates into CASKPDRSSTDTQYF. Full variable domain (remainder filled in from reference TRBV5-4 and TRBJ2-3): ETGVTQSPTHLIKTRGQQVTLRCSSQSGHNTVSWYQQALGQGPQFIFQYYREEENGRGNFPPRFSGLQFPNYSSELNVNALELDDSALYLCASKPDRSSTDTQYFGPGTRLTVL.

J is TRBJ2-7 and V is TRBV6-6; the match to TRBD1 covers 10 bases. The CDR3 extends over 15 amino acids. V lost 6 bases and J lost 2; bases outside the gene matches: 7. The germline CDR1 and CDR2 sequences are MNHNY and SVGAGI (reference sequence). Written as DNA, the CDR3 is TGTGCCAGCAGAATAACGGACAGGGGGACCTACGAGCAGTACTTC. Amino acids: CASRITDRGTYEQYF.

The chain is built from TRBV27 and TRBJ2-1, with 7 bases fitting TRBD2. The germline gives CDR1 MNHEY, CDR2 SMNVEV (reference sequence). This CDR3 has 15 residues. After removal of 6 bases from V and 4 bases from J, the junction contained 9 bases not matched to a gene. The chain's CDR3 is CASSLSGLPYNEQFF. In DNA, the CDR3 is TGTGCCAGCAGCTTGTCGGGACTACCATACAATGAGCAGTTCTTC.

The chain joins TRBV2 to TRBJ1-5; 8 bases match TRBD1. The CDR3 runs 14 residues. Germline loops: CDR1 SNHLY, CDR2 FYNNEI. The ends lost 6 bases at V and 3 bases at J; junction bases unmatched: 4. CDR3 in DNA: TGTGCCAGCAGCCGGGACAGGTTCAATCAGCCCCAGCATTTT. Its protein product is CASSRDRFNQPQHF.

The V and J genes are TRBV25-1 and TRBJ2-1; 8 nucleotides align to TRBD1. Germline CDR1 is MGHDK and CDR2 is SYGVNS. The CDR3 is 14 residues long. V lost 3 bases, J lost 7 bases, and 5 bases stayed unmatched. The CDR3 DNA is TGTGCCAGCAGTGATCAGGGGGCGCGGAATGAGCAGTTCTTC. This translates into CASSDQGARNEQFF.

The chain recombines TRBV19 with TRBJ2-2; weak D call: TRBD2 (6 bases). Germline-derived CDR1 and CDR2 are LNHDA and SQIVND (reference sequence). V gave up 5 bases and J gave up 0 bases, with 19 bases separating them. This CDR3 spans 18 amino acids. The CDR3 loop is CASSLLLLARANTGELFF. The CDR3 region has the DNA TGTGCCAGTAGTCTCCTCCTACTAGCAAGAGCGAACACCGGGGAGCTGTTTTTT.

The chain has TRBV28 and TRBJ2-2, with 8 bases identical to TRBD2. The CDR3 length is 18 residues. Germline lookup yields CDR1 MDHEN and CDR2 SYDVKM. The junction had 15 bases not matched to a gene; V was cut back by 9 bases and J by 0 bases. CDR3: CASAVLGTGLANTGELFF. Written as DNA, the CDR3 is TGTGCCAGTGCAGTTTTAGGGACGGGACTAGCGAACACCGGGGAGCTGTTTTTT. Together with reference TRBV28 and TRBJ2-2, the CDR3 gives the full variable domain: DVKVTQSSRYLVKRTGEKVFLECVQDMDHENMFWYRQDPGLGLRLIYFSYDVKMKEKGDIPEGYSVSREKKERFSLILESASTNQTSMYLCASAVLGTGLANTGELFFGEGSRLTVL.

This chain connects TRBV5-1 to TRBJ1-5, with 8 bases lining up with TRBD1. J was trimmed by 6 bases and V by 2 bases; bases with no gene match: 7. Per germline, CDR1 SGHRS and CDR2 YFSETQ. The CDR3 runs to 15 residues. This CDR3 is CASSLGDRGGQPQHF. CDR3 DNA: TGCGCCAGCAGCTTAGGCGACAGGGGCGGTCAGCCCCAGCATTTT.

This clone was picked up one time. The J gene is TRBJ2-5, the V gene TRBV5-1; 14 nucleotides line up with TRBD2. Germline lookup yields CDR1 SGHRS and CDR2 YFSETQ. CDR3 length equals 19 residues. V gave up 4 bases and J gave up 5 bases; unmatched junction bases: 16. The CDR3 spells CASSMGLAGEIFYVETQYF. Written as DNA, the CDR3 is TGCGCCAGCAGCATGGGACTAGCGGGAGAGATTTTCTATGTGGAGACCCAGTACTTC. The full variable domain, its missing parts supplied by reference TRBV5-1 and TRBJ2-5, is KAGVTQTPRYLIKTRGQQVTLSCSPISGHRSVSWYQQTPGQGLQFLFEYFSETQRNKGNFPGRFSGRQFSNSRSEMNVSTLELGDSALYLCASSMGLAGEIFYVETQYFGPGTRLLVL.

This rearrangement joins TRBV4-2 to TRBJ1-4; 7 bases map to TRBD1. The junction had 4 bases not matched to a gene; V was cut back by 4 bases and J by 5 bases. The CDR3 has 14 residues. Germline V gene sequence: CDR1 LGHNA, CDR2 YNFKEQ. CDR3 sequence: CASSPTGTNEKLFF. The CDR3 DNA sequence: TGTGCCAGCAGCCCGACAGGGACAAATGAAAAACTGTTTTTT.

The V call is TRBV6-1, the J call TRBJ2-2; D is possibly TRBD1 (5 bases). Between the trimmed V and J ends, which lost 3 bases and 7 bases, there was a span of 12 bases. The CDR3 has 14 amino acids. Looked up from germline, CDR1 is MNHNS and CDR2 is SASEGT. In nucleotides, the CDR3 is TGTGCCAGCAGTGACTCCAGGGTTGGCGGGGAGCTGTTTTTT. Translated, it gives CASSDSRVGGELFF.

The V gene is TRBV2, the J gene TRBJ1-1; no firm D call. Looked up from germline, CDR1 is SNHLY and CDR2 is FYNNEI. Trimming stripped 4 bases from V and 0 bases from J, with 9 bases between. The CDR3 length is 14 residues. This chain's CDR3 is CASSVLDMNTEAFF. In DNA form, the CDR3 reads TGTGCCAGCAGTGTTCTCGACATGAACACTGAAGCTTTCTTT.

This chain links TRBV28 with TRBJ2-2; a weak D match, TRBD2 (6 bases). The CDR3 is made up of 14 amino acids. With 6 bases removed from V and 5 bases from J, the gap between germline ends came to 13 bases. The V gene's germline CDR1 is MDHEN and CDR2 SYDVKM. The CDR3 DNA reads TGTGCCAGCAGCCAAACTAGCTTTACCGGGGAGCTGTTTTTT. The encoded protein is CASSQTSFTGELFF.

In this sample, this clone turned up once. In nucleotides, the CDR3 is TGTGCCAGCAGCAGGGGACTAGCGGGGGGTACCTACGAGCAGTACTTC. It translates to CASSRGLAGGTYEQYF. V gene TRBV7-9 combines with J gene TRBJ2-7; 15 bases line up with TRBD2. The CDR3 contains 16 residues. Germline V lookup: CDR1 SEHNR, CDR2 FQNEAQ (reference sequence). After removal of 5 bases from V and 2 bases from J, the junction contained 4 bases not matched to a gene. The full variable domain, in which reference TRBV7-9 and TRBJ2-7 provide the parts outside the CDR3, is DTGVSQNPRHKITKRGQNVTFRCDPISEHNRLYWYRQTLGQGPEFLTYFQNEAQLEKSRLLSDRFSAERPKGSFSTLEIQRTEQGDSAMYLCASSRGLAGGTYEQYFGPGTRLTVT.

The chain has TRBV20-1 and TRBJ2-5; D remains unclear. Trimming shortened V by 6 bases and J by 4 bases, and 6 bases separated the two germline ends. CDR1 is DFQATT and CDR2 is SNEGSKA in the germline V gene (reference sequence). The CDR3 totals 10 residues. The CDR3 reads CSAPRETQYF. The CDR3, as DNA: TGCAGTGCCCCCCGAGAGACCCAGTACTTC.

The chain has TRBV4-2 and TRBJ2-2; perhaps TRBD2 as D (5 bases). Deletions cut 2 bases from V and 8 bases from J, with 12 bases between. Germline lookup yields CDR1 LGHNA and CDR2 YNFKEQ. The CDR3 has 14 amino acids. In DNA, the CDR3 is TGTGCCAGCAGCCAAAAGGTCGGAGGTGGGGAGCTGTTTTTT. This gives the protein CASSQKVGGGELFF.

This chain joins TRBV7-9 and TRBJ2-7, with D uncertain. The CDR3 length is 15 residues. The germline V gene encodes CDR1 SEHNR and CDR2 FQNEAQ (reference sequence). Between the trimmed V and J ends, which lost 0 bases and 0 bases, there was a span of 9 bases. CDR3 sequence: CASSLARQLSYEQYF. The CDR3 nucleotides read TGTGCCAGCAGCTTAGCGCGGCAGCTCTCCTACGAGCAGTACTTC.

The chain employs TRBV10-3 and TRBJ1-5, with TRBD1 as a possible D gene (6 bases). V dropped 4 bases and J dropped 0 bases, with 19 bases sitting between them. The CDR3 sequence is 18 residues long. The V gene's germline CDR1 is ENHRY and CDR2 SYGVKD. The DNA for the CDR3 is TGTGCCATCAGTGCCGGGACACCCCGAAGGGATAGCAATCAGCCCCAGCATTTT. Translating it yields CAISAGTPRRDSNQPQHF.

The V call is TRBV18, the J call TRBJ1-3; D uncertain. The ends were cut back, 6 bases at V and 0 bases at J, with 9 bases in the middle. CDR3 size: 14 residues. Germline V gene lookup returns CDR1 KGHSH and CDR2 LQKENI. The DNA for the CDR3 is TGTGCCAGCTCGACGGGAAACTCTGGAAACACCATATATTTT. This encodes CASSTGNSGNTIYF.